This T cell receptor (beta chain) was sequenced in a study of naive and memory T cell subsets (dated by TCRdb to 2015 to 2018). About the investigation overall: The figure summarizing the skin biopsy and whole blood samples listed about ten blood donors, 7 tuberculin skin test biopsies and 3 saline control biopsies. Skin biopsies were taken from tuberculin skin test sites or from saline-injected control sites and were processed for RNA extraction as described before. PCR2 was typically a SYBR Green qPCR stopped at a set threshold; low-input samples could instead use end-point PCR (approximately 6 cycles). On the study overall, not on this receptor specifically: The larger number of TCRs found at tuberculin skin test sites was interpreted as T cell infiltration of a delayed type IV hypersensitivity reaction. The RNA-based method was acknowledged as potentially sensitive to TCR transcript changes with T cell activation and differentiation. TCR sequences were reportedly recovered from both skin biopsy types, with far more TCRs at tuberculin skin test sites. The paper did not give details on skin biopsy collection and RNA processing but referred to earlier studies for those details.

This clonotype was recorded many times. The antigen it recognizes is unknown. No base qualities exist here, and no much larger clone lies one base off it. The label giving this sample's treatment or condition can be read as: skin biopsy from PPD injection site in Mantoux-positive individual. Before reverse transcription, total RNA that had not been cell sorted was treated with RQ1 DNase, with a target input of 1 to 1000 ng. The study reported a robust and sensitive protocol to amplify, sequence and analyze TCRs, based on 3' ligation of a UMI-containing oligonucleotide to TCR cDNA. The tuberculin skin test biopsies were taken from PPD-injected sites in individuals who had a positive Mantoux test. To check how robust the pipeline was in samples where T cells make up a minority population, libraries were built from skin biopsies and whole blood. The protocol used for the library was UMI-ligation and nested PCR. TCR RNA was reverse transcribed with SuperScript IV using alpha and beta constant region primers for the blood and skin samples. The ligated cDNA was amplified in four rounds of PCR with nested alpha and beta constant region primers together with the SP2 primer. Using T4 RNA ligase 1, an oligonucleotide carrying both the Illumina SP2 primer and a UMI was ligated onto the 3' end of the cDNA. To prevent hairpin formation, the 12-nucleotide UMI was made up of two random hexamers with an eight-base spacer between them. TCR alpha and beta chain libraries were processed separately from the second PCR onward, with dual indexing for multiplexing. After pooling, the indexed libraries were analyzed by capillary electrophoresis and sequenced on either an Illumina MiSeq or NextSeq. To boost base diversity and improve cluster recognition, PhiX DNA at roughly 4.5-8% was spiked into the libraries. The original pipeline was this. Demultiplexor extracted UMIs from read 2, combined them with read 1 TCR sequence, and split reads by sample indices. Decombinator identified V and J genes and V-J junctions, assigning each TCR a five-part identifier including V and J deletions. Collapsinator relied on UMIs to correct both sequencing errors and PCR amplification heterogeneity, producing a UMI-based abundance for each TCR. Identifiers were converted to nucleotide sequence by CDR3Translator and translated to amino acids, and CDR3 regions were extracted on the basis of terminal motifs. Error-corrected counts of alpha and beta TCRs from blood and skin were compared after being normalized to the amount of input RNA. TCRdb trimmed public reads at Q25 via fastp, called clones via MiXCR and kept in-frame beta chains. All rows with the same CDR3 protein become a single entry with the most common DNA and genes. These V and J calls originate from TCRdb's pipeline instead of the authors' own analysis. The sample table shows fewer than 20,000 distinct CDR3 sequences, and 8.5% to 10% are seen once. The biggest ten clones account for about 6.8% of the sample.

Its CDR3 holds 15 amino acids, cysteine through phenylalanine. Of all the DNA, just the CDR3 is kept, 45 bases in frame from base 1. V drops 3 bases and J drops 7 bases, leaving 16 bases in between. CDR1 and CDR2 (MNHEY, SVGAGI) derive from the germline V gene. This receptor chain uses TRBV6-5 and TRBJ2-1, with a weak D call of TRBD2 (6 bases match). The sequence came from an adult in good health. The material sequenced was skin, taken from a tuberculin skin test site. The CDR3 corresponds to CASSYTGVVGNEQFF. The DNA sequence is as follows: TGTGCCAGCAGTTATACGGGAGTCGTTGGTAATGAGCAGTTCTTC.